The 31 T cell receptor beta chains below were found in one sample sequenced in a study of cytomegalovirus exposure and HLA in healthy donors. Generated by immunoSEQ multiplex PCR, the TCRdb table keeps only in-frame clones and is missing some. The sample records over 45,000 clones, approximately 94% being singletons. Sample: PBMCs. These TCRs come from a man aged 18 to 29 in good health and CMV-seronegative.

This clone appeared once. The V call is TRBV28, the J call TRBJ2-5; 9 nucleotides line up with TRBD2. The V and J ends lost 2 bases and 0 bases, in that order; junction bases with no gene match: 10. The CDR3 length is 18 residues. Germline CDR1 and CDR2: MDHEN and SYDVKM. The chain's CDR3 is CASSLGGLAPRYQETQYF. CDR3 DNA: TGTGCCAGCAGTTTAGGTGGACTAGCGCCACGCTACCAAGAGACCCAGTACTTC.

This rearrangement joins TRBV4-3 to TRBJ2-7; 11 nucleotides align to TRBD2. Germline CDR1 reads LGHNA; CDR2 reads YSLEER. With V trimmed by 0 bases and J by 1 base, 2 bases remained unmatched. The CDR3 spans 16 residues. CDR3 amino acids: CASSQDWTSGSYEQYF. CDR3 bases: TGCGCCAGCAGCCAAGATTGGACTAGCGGGTCCTACGAGCAGTACTTC.

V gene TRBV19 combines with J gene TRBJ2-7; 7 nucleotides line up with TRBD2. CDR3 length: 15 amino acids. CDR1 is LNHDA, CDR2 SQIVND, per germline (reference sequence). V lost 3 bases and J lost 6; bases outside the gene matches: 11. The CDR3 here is CASSITGTTKTEQYF. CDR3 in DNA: TGTGCCAGTAGTATTACCGGGACTACCAAAACCGAGCAGTACTTC.

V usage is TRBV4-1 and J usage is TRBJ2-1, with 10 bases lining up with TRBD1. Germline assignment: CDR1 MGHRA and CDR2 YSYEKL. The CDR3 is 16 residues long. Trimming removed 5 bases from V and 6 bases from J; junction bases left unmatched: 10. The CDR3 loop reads CASSVPPGQGTNEQFF. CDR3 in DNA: TGCGCCAGCAGCGTCCCTCCGGGACAGGGGACCAATGAGCAGTTCTTC.

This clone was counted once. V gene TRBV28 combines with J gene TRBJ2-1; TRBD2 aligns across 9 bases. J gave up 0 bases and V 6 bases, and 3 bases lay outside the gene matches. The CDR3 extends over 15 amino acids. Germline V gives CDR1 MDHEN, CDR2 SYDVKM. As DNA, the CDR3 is TGTGCCAGCAGCGTTAGCGGGAGCTCCTACAATGAGCAGTTCTTC. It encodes CASSVSGSSYNEQFF. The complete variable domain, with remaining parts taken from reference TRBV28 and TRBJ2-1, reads DVKVTQSSRYLVKRTGEKVFLECVQDMDHENMFWYRQDPGLGLRLIYFSYDVKMKEKGDIPEGYSVSREKKERFSLILESASTNQTSMYLCASSVSGSSYNEQFFGPGTRLTVL.

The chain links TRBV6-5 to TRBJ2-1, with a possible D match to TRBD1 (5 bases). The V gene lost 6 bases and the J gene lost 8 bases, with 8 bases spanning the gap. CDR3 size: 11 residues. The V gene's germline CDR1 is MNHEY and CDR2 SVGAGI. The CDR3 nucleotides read TGTGCCAGCAGCAGGGCTCATGAGCAGTTCTTC. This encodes CASSRAHEQFF.

The CDR3 sequence is CASGPGGSYEQFF. CDR3 sequence (DNA): TGTGCCAGCGGCCCCGGCGGGAGTTATGAGCAGTTCTTC. The rearrangement joins TRBV11-3 to TRBJ2-1; 7 bases fit TRBD2. CDR3 length equals 13 residues. In germline, CDR1 is SGHNT, CDR2 YENEEA. Trimming at V came to 8 bases and at J to 8 bases, leaving 9 bases not matched to a gene.

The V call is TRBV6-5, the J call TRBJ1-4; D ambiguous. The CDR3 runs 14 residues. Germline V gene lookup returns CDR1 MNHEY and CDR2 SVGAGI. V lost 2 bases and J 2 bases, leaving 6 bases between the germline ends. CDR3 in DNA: TGTGCCAGCAGTTACGTACGGACTAATGAAAAACTGTTTTTT. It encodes CASSYVRTNEKLFF.

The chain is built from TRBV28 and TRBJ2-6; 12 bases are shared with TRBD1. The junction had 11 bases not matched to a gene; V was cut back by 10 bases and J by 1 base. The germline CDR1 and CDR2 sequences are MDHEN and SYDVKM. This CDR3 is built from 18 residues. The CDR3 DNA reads TGTGCCACCAACCACCGGGACAGGGGGCGATCTGGGGCCAACGTCCTGACTTTC. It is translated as CATNHRDRGRSGANVLTF.

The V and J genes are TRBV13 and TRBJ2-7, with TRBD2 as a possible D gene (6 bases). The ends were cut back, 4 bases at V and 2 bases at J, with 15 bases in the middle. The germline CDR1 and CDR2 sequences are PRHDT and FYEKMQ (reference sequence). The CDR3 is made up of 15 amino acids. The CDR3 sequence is CASSSRDSGTYEQYF. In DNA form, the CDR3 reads TGTGCCAGCAGCTCCCGGGACTCCGGAACCTACGAGCAGTACTTC.

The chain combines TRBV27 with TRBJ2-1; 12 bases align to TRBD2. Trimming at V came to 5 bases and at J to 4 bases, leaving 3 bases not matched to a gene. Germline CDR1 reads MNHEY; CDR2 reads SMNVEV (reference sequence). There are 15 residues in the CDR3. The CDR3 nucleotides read TGTGCCAGCAGTCAGGGGACTAGCGGGTACAATGAGCAGTTCTTC. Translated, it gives CASSQGTSGYNEQFF.

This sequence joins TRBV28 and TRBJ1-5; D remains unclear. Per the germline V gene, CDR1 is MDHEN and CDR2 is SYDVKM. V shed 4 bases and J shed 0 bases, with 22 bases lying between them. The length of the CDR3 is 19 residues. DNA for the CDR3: TGTGCCAGCAGTTCCCGCCCAAGAATGACACGCTATAGCAATCAGCCCCAGCATTTT. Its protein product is CASSSRPRMTRYSNQPQHF.

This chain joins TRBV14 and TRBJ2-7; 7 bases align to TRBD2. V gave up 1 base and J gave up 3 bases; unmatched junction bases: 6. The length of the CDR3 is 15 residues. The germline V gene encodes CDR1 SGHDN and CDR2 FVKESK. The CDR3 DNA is TGTGCCAGCAGCCAAGTTCGGGGGGAGCGCTACGAGCAGTACTTC. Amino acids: CASSQVRGERYEQYF.

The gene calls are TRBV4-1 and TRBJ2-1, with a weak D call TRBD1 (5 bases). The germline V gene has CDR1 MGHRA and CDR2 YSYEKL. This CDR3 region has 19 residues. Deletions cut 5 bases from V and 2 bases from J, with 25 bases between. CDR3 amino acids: CASSKYRSGPDNPYNEQFF. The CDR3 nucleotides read TGCGCCAGCAGCAAATACCGAAGTGGGCCGGACAATCCCTACAATGAGCAGTTCTTC.

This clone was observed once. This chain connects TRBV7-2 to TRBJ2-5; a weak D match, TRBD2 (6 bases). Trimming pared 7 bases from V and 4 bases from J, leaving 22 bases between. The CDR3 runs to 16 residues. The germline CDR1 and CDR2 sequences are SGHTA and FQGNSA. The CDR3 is CASKRSTGTFPETQYF. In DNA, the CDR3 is TGTGCCAGCAAGCGCTCTACCGGGACTTTCCCAGAGACCCAGTACTTC.

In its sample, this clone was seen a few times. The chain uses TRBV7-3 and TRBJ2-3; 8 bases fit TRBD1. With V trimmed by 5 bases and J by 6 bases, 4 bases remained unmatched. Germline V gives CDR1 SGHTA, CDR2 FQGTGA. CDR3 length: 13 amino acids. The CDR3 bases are TGTGCCAGCAGCGCCTACAGGGGGGATACGCAGTATTTT. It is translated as CASSAYRGDTQYF.

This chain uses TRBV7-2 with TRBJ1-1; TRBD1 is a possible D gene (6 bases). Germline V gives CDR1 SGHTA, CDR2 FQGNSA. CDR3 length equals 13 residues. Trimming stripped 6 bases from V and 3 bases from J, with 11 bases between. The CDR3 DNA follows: TGTGCCAGCAGTAGTAACAGGGACACTGAAGCTTTCTTT. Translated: CASSSNRDTEAFF. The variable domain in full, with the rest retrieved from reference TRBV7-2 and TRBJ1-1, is GAGVSQSPSNKVTEKGKDVELRCDPISGHTALYWYRQSLGQGLEFLIYFQGNSAPDKSGLPSDRFSAERTGGSVSTLTIQRTQQEDSAVYLCASSSNRDTEAFFGQGTRLTVV.

CDR3 region: CASSPGLAGPSYEQYF. CDR3 DNA: TGTGCCAGCAGCCCAGGACTAGCGGGCCCCTCCTACGAGCAGTACTTC. The genes are TRBV13 and TRBJ2-7; 11 bases map to TRBD2. Per the germline V gene, CDR1 is PRHDT and CDR2 is FYEKMQ (reference sequence). J gave up 0 bases and V 5 bases, and 6 bases lay outside the gene matches. This CDR3 is 16 amino acids long.

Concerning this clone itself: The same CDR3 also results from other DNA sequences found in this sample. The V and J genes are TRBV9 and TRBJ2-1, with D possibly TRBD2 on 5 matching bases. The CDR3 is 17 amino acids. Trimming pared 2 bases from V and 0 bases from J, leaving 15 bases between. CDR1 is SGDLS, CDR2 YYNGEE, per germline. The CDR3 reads CASSVVAGLSSYNEQFF. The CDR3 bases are TGTGCCAGCAGCGTTGTCGCGGGTTTAAGCTCCTACAATGAGCAGTTCTTC.

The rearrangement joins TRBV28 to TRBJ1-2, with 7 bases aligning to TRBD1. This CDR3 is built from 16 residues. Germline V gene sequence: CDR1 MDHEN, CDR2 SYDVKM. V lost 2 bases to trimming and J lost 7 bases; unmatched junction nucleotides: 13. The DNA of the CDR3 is TGTGCCAGCAGTTTAGGAATGAAGGAGGGGGCTTCTGGCTACACCTTC. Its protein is CASSLGMKEGASGYTF.

The CDR3 DNA reads as TGTGCCAGCAGCCCCGACAGGGTTGGAGGCTACACCTTC. It translates to CASSPDRVGGYTF. The rearrangement links TRBV5-4 to TRBJ1-2; 7 bases align to TRBD1. Germline V gene lookup returns CDR1 SGHNT and CDR2 YYREEE (reference sequence). V lost 4 bases and J lost 8; bases outside the gene matches: 8. This CDR3 is built from 13 residues.

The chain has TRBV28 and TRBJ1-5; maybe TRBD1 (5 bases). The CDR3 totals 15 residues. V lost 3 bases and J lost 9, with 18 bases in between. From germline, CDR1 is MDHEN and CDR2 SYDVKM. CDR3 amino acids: CASSLGRDTVWPQHF. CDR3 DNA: TGTGCCAGCAGTTTGGGCAGGGATACGGTGTGGCCCCAGCATTTT.

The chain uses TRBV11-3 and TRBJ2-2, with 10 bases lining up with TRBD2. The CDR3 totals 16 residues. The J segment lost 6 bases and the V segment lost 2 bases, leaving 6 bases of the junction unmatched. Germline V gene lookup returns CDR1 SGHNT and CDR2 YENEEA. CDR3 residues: CASSLLAGVFAGELFF. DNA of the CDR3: TGTGCCAGCAGCTTACTAGCGGGAGTCTTCGCCGGGGAGCTGTTTTTT.

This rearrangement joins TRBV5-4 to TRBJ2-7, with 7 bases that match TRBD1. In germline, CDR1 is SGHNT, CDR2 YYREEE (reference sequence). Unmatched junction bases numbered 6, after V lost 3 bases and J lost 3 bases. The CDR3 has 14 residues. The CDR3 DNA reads TGTGCCAGCAGCTACGGGACAGACGACTACGAGCAGTACTTC. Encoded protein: CASSYGTDDYEQYF.

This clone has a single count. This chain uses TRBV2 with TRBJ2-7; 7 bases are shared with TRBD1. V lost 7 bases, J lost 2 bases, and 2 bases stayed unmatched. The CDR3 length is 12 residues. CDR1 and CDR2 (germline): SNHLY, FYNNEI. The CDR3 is CASTQGTYEQYF. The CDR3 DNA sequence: TGTGCCAGCACACAGGGGACCTACGAGCAGTACTTC.

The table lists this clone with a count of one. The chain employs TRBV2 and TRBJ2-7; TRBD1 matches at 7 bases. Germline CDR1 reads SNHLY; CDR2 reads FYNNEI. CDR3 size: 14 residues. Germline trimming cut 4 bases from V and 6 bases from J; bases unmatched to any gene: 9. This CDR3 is CASSVNRGVGEQYF. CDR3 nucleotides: TGTGCCAGCAGTGTGAACAGGGGTGTGGGCGAGCAGTACTTC.

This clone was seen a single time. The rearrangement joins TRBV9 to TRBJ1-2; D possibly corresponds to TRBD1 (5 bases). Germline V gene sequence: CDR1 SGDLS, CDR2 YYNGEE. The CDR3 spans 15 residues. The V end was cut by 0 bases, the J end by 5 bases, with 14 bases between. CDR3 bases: TGTGCCAGCAGCGTAGGATCCGGGGGAGGGTATGGCTACACCTTC. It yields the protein CASSVGSGGGYGYTF.

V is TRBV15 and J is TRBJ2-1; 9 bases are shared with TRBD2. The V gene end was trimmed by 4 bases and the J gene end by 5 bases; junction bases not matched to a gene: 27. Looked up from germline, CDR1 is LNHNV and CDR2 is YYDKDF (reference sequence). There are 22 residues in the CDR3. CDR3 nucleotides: TGTGCCACCAGCACGGATGGGGGGTGGCTAGCGGGACGTGGACCCGGGAACAATGAGCAGTTCTTC. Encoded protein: CATSTDGGWLAGRGPGNNEQFF.

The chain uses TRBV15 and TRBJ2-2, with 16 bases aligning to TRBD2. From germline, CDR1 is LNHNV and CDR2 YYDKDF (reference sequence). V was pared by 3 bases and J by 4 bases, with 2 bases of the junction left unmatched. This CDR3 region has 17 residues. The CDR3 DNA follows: TGTGCCACCAGCAGGGGACTAGCGGGAGGGGGCACCGGGGAGCTGTTTTTT. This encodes CATSRGLAGGGTGELFF. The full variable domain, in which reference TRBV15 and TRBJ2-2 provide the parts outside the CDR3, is DAMVIQNPRYQVTQFGKPVTLSCSQTLNHNVMYWYQQKSSQAPKLLFHYYDKDFNNEADTPDNFQSRRPNTSFCFLDIRSPGLGDTAMYLCATSRGLAGGGTGELFFGEGSRLTVL.

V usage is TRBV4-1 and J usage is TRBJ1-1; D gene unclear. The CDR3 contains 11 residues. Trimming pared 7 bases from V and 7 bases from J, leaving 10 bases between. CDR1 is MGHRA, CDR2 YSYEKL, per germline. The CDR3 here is CASISTGEAFF. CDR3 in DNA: TGCGCCAGCATCTCAACGGGTGAAGCTTTCTTT.

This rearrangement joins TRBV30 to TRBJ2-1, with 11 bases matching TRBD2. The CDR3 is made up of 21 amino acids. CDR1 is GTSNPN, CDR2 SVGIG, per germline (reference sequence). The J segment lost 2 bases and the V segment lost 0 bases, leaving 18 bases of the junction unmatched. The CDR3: CAWSVRVWSSGGQGAYNEQFF. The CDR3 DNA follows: TGTGCCTGGAGTGTACGGGTTTGGTCTAGCGGGGGGCAGGGGGCCTACAATGAGCAGTTCTTC.